One TCR beta chain is described in this entry. Its cognate antigen is unknown. The repertoire was sequenced with immunoSEQ multiplex PCR; TCRdb's copy has only in-frame clones and lacks some. The sample carries about 150,000 clones, around nine tenths recorded once. The data derive from a study of T cell responses to AZD1222 COVID-19 vaccine. Findings of the study overall: Recipients of two AZD1222 doses showed rising Spike-specific TCR breadth and depth. Among the donors, most were white British and more were female, and clonal diversity was possibly underestimated. Among AZD1222 vaccinees, only 5 to 7 were seropositive at baseline. Samples come after the peak T cell response, not at day 14.

Material: peripheral blood, obtained 28 days after the second AZD1222 dose. The receptor was derived from an adult who received the AZD1222 COVID-19 vaccine.

CDR3 coding DNA: TGTGCCTGGAGTCCCTCCCGCACTGAAGCTTTCTTT. Translating it yields CAWSPSRTEAFF. The rearrangement uses TRBV30 and TRBJ1-1; D is unresolved. Germline CDR1 GTSNPN, CDR2 SVGIG (reference sequence). This CDR3 has 12 amino acids. V was cut by 2 bases and J by 4 bases, with 8 bases left in between.